The 17 T cell receptor beta chains below were found in one sample sequenced in a study of T-cell memory formation after mild COVID-19. Each CDR3 protein gets one entry after TCRdb re-called the 5' RACE reads with MiXCR. The table includes roughly 200,000 distinct CDR3 sequences, approximately 16% detected once. Sequencing was done on a sample of PBMCs or a T cell subset sorted from them (not recorded which). The receptor source for this set is an adult woman who had mild COVID-19 (a few samples of this study predate the infection). Cell type and time point are not known.

This clonotype was counted between two and nine times. The chain has TRBV24-1 and TRBJ2-3; 7 nucleotides line up with TRBD1. Germline trimming cut 4 bases from V and 1 base from J; bases unmatched to any gene: 4. CDR1 is KGHDR and CDR2 is SFDVKD in the germline V gene. The length of the CDR3 is 15 residues. The CDR3 is CATSEPGQGTDTQYF. CDR3 coding DNA: TGTGCCACCAGTGAACCCGGACAGGGCACAGATACGCAGTATTTT.

This clonotype was picked up a small number of times. The J gene is TRBJ2-2, the V gene TRBV12-3 or TRBV12-4, with 8 positions matching TRBD1. CDR3 length: 16 residues. Trimming removed 6 bases from V and 3 bases from J; junction bases left unmatched: 9. The CDR3 region is CASRPTTGAHTGELFF. In DNA, the CDR3 is TGTGCCAGCAGACCTACGACAGGGGCCCACACCGGGGAGCTGTTTTTT.

This clonotype was observed a single time. CDR3 sequence (DNA): TGTGCCAGCAGCTTCTTCCCCGCACTAGCGGGAGGGCCTGGGGCCAACGTCCTGACTTTC. It specifies CASSFFPALAGGPGANVLTF. The V call is TRBV7-9, the J call TRBJ2-6; TRBD2 agrees at 13 bases. Losses at the gene ends were 3 bases for V and 2 bases for J; bases not matched to a gene: 10. This CDR3 has 20 residues. Germline lookup yields CDR1 SEHNR and CDR2 FQNEAQ (reference sequence). The entire variable domain, with the rest obtained from reference TRBV7-9 and TRBJ2-6, is as follows: DTGVSQNPRHKITKRGQNVTFRCDPISEHNRLYWYRQTLGQGPEFLTYFQNEAQLEKSRLLSDRFSAERPKGSFSTLEIQRTEQGDSAMYLCASSFFPALAGGPGANVLTFGAGSRLTVL.

The chain has TRBV2 and TRBJ2-5; 12 positions agree with TRBD2. The CDR3 is 15 amino acids. The germline V gene encodes CDR1 SNHLY and CDR2 FYNNEI. After removal of 5 bases from V and 4 bases from J, the junction contained 5 bases not matched to a gene. The CDR3 DNA reads as TGTGCCAGCAGTCCTAGACTAGCGGGAGCAGAGACCCAGTACTTC. Translating gives CASSPRLAGAETQYF.

This clonotype was observed many times. The rearrangement links TRBV7-6 to TRBJ2-1; 9 bases match TRBD2. The CDR3 sequence is 15 residues long. Germline V gives CDR1 SGHVS, CDR2 FNYEAQ. Unmatched junction bases numbered 8, after V lost 5 bases and J lost 6 bases. The DNA of the CDR3 is TGTGCCAGCAGCCCGAGGGGACTAGCACTCAATGAGCAGTTCTTC. Protein product: CASSPRGLALNEQFF.

A few counts support this clonotype. The chain uses TRBV29-1 and TRBJ1-6; TRBD1 agrees at 8 bases. Germline V gene data show CDR1 as SQVTM and CDR2 as ANQGSEA. The CDR3 contains 14 residues. V was clipped by 7 bases and J by 7 bases; unmatched bases: 9. CDR3 protein: CSATTGQGNSPLHF. CDR3 coding DNA: TGCAGCGCTACAACAGGACAGGGAAATTCACCCCTCCACTTT.

This clonotype was seen a single time. This chain uses TRBV21-1 with TRBJ1-5. TRBV21-1 is annotated as a pseudogene. The CDR3 covers 12 residues. Here the CDR3 reads CASSKDGQPQHF. The CDR3 region has the DNA TGTGCCAGCAGCAAAGATGGTCAGCCCCAGCATTTT.

This rearrangement joins TRBV5-1 to TRBJ2-2; tentative D call: TRBD2 (5 bases). Germline values: CDR1 SGHRS, CDR2 YFSETQ. V was shortened by 1 base and J by 8 bases, with 15 bases between the two germline ends. This CDR3 spans 15 amino acids. CDR3 region: CASSLSSSNLGELFF. DNA of the CDR3: TGCGCCAGCAGCTTGTCTAGCTCGAATTTGGGGGAGCTGTTTTTT.

This clonotype was seen a few times. The rearrangement joins TRBV20-1 to TRBJ1-6; perhaps TRBD1 as D (5 bases). The CDR3 consists of 16 residues. Trimming stripped 0 bases from V and 8 bases from J, with 17 bases between. Per germline, CDR1 DFQATT and CDR2 SNEGSKA (reference sequence). CDR3 DNA: TGCAGTGCTAGAGATCCGGGGCAGGGAAGGCATTCACCCCTCCACTTT. Translation gives CSARDPGQGRHSPLHF.

This clonotype was recorded a few times. The chain uses TRBV7-9 and TRBJ2-6, with TRBD2 as a possible D gene (5 bases). Germline assignment: CDR1 SEHNR and CDR2 FQNEAQ (reference sequence). This CDR3 is built from 16 residues. V was trimmed by 3 bases and J by 3 bases, leaving 12 bases between them. The CDR3 region has the DNA TGTGCCAGCAGCTTTGTTCCAGGACTTGGGGCCAACGTCCTGACTTTC. Translation gives CASSFVPGLGANVLTF.

This clonotype was counted between two and nine times. The chain combines TRBV30 with TRBJ1-2, with a possible D match to TRBD1 (5 bases). Germline V CDR1 and CDR2: GTSNPN, SVGIG (reference sequence). Deletions cut 4 bases from V and 8 bases from J, with 17 bases between. The CDR3 is made up of 13 amino acids. Here the CDR3 reads CAWMHGGLGGYTF. The CDR3 DNA reads as TGTGCCTGGATGCATGGGGGTTTGGGAGGCTACACCTTC.

The V gene is TRBV2, the J gene TRBJ2-6, with D possibly TRBD1 on 5 matching bases. Germline loops: CDR1 SNHLY, CDR2 FYNNEI. The CDR3 loop spans 15 amino acids. Trimming cost V 8 bases and J 4 bases, with 15 bases left between them. CDR3 in amino acids: CASRVGRAGANVLTF. The DNA for the CDR3 is TGTGCCAGCCGTGTGGGCAGGGCAGGGGCCAACGTCCTGACTTTC.

The chain joins TRBV7-9 to TRBJ2-2; 9 bases are shared with TRBD2. This CDR3 comprises 18 residues. Germline CDR1 reads SEHNR; CDR2 reads FQNEAQ (reference sequence). With 5 bases clipped from V and 4 bases from J, the junction kept 14 bases outside the gene matches. The CDR3 is CASSVSSGRPLSTGELFF. Written as DNA, the CDR3 is TGTGCCAGCAGCGTTAGCAGCGGGAGGCCTCTGAGCACCGGGGAGCTGTTTTTT.

The chain is built from TRBV6-5 and TRBJ2-5; D perhaps matches TRBD2 (5 bases). V was pared by 8 bases and J by 7 bases, with 17 bases between. CDR1 is MNHEY and CDR2 is SVGAGI in the germline V gene. The CDR3 length is 13 residues. CDR3: CASSPPGFATQYF. The CDR3 DNA sequence: TGTGCCAGCTCCCCACCGGGGTTCGCGACCCAGTACTTC.

J is TRBJ1-4 and V is TRBV15; possible D gene TRBD1, 5 bases. V lost 1 base and J lost 3, with 12 bases in between. This CDR3 comprises 16 residues. The germline V gene has CDR1 LNHNV and CDR2 YYDKDF (reference sequence). The CDR3 loop is CATSRASGAANEKLFF. The CDR3 DNA is TGTGCCACCAGCAGAGCCTCCGGGGCAGCTAATGAAAAACTGTTTTTT. The whole variable domain, remainder taken from reference TRBV15 and TRBJ1-4, is DAMVIQNPRYQVTQFGKPVTLSCSQTLNHNVMYWYQQKSSQAPKLLFHYYDKDFNNEADTPDNFQSRRPNTSFCFLDIRSPGLGDTAMYLCATSRASGAANEKLFFGSGTQLSVL.

The V call is TRBV7-9, the J call TRBJ1-2; no firm D call. Germline V gene lookup returns CDR1 SEHNR and CDR2 FQNEAQ (reference sequence). The V and J ends lost 3 bases and 0 bases respectively, with 8 bases between them. The CDR3 loop spans 14 amino acids. CDR3 nucleotide sequence: TGTGCCAGCAGCTTCGGAAGGGCTAACTATGGCTACACCTTC. This encodes CASSFGRANYGYTF.

There are a few counts of this clonotype. V usage is TRBV10-3 and J usage is TRBJ2-7, with 8 positions matching TRBD1. CDR1 ENHRY and CDR2 SYGVKD come from the germline V gene. The CDR3 runs to 15 residues. The V and J ends lost 4 bases and 3 bases, in that order; junction bases with no gene match: 8. The CDR3 loop is CAISGGQGANYEQYF. The CDR3 bases are TGTGCCATCAGTGGTGGGCAGGGGGCTAACTACGAGCAGTACTTC.